This T cell receptor beta chain was sequenced for a study of T cells and copy number aberrations in small-cell lung cancer (dated by TCRdb to 2020 to 2023). Background for the entire study: Whole-exome sequencing of the same tumor regions was paired with TCR repertoire sequencing so that T cell metrics could be related to mutations and copy number aberrations. Tumor TCR data existed for about 17 patients, and 14 to 15 patients had TCR data from both tumor tissue and normal tissue.

The germline V gene supplies CDR1 SNHLY and CDR2 FYNNEI. Deletion took 6 bases off V and 4 bases off J, with a span of 15 bases between the germline ends. There are 14 amino acids in the CDR3, from cysteine to phenylalanine inclusive. Only CDR3 DNA is held: 42 bases, read in frame from base 1. Donors were patients with limited-stage small-cell lung cancer who underwent surgical resection in Hangzhou, China, between about 2007 and 2021. Every donor went straight to surgery with no preoperative chemotherapy or radiotherapy, and no donor was given immunotherapy either before or after surgery. All 19 patients in the sequenced cohort were smokers or heavy second-hand smokers. To represent spatial heterogeneity of the primary tumors, three regions were collected from each tumor FFPE block using a grid approach. To enrich for malignant cells, tumor regions underwent macrodissection, and selection was restricted to regions expected to yield at least 150 ng DNA. Multi-region TCR-beta sequencing of resected limited-stage small-cell lung cancers and of tumor-adjacent lung tissue was performed to characterize T cell repertoire heterogeneity. Genomic DNA was extracted from FFPE tissue using the AllPrep DNA/RNA FFPE Kit (Qiagen).

TCR-beta CDR3 regions were amplified from genomic DNA with the immunoSEQ hsTCRB Kit using multiplexed V- and J-gene primers. Unique DNA barcodes were added in a second PCR, and the samples were pooled together with one negative control and one positive control. An Illumina MiSeq running a 150-cycle paired-end protocol was used to sequence the pooled TCR-beta libraries. The authors processed their data as follows. Adaptive Biotechnologies processed the raw sequencing data and produced a report containing normalized, annotated TCR-beta repertoires. T-cell density was calculated by normalizing TCR-beta templates to usable DNA, with usable DNA estimated through amplification of housekeeping genes. Richness counted unique rearrangements, and clonality was defined as 1 minus Pielou's evenness. The Jaccard index, the Morisita overlap index, and the proportion of shared top-20 clonotypes were used to quantify intratumor TCR heterogeneity between regions. Entries here come from immuneACCESS through TCRdb and include only in-frame sequences with V and J called. Some clones fail to appear in such tables; in the studies checked, an unresolved V gene covers under half of the shortfall, and the cause of the remainder is unknown. From that table come the V and J calls and clone size; the DNA was used to work out D and trimming. The sample table contains about 380 clones; only one count was recorded for about four fifths of them. The ten largest account for over 5.5% of the sample.

Results the study describes overall, beyond this receptor: All specimens consisted of formalin-fixed paraffin-embedded tissue, which is known to introduce sequencing artifacts. Tumor T-cell density, richness and clonality were negatively correlated with higher copy number aberration burden. A small sample size, resulting from surgical resection being uncommon in small-cell lung cancer, limited the study, and the findings need validation. The TCR repertoire was highly heterogeneous across regions: about 75-98% of clones were restricted to a single region, a lower overlap than in localized NSCLC. Compared with adjacent lung tissue, tumors showed lower T-cell density, richness and clonality, although the density difference was not significant.

Details on this clone: There is no known antigen for this receptor. Per-base qualities were not stored, and no clone one base away is much larger.

This receptor was obtained from a woman in her seventies with small cell lung cancer. Sequenced material: tumor tissue. The chain uses TRBV2 and TRBJ2-5, with the D segment identity uncertain. The CDR3 has the sequence CASSSRTPLETQYF. The nucleotide sequence reads TGTGCCAGCAGCTCCCGGACCCCGCTAGAGACCCAGTACTTC. Reference TRBV2 and TRBJ2-5 genes cover what lies past the CDR3, so the full variable domain is EPEVTQTPSHQVTQMGQEVILRCVPISNHLYFYWYRQILGQKVEFLVSFYNNEISEKSEIFDDQFSVERPDGSNFTLKIRSTKLEDSAMYFCASSSRTPLETQYFGPGTRLLVL.